These 27 T cell receptor beta chains were sequenced from one sample in a study of T cell responses to AZD1222 COVID-19 vaccine. The repertoire was sequenced with immunoSEQ multiplex PCR; TCRdb's copy has only in-frame clones and lacks some. The sample has roughly 90,000 clones, approximately 89% seen once. The material sequenced was peripheral blood, taken 28 days after the second AZD1222 dose. These receptors were taken from an adult who received the AZD1222 COVID-19 vaccine.

V and J are TRBV12-3 or TRBV12-4 and TRBJ1-2; 8 bases align to TRBD1. The CDR3 is made up of 13 amino acids. J lost 7 bases, V lost 0 bases, and 1 base had no gene match. This CDR3 reads CASSLAGQGGYTF. The CDR3 nucleotides are TGTGCCAGCAGTTTAGCCGGACAGGGTGGCTACACCTTC.

The rearrangement links TRBV3-1 (or the pseudogene TRBV3-2) to TRBJ2-3; D remains ambiguous. Germline lookup yields CDR1 LGHDT and CDR2 YNNKEL (reference sequence). The CDR3 is 13 residues long. V shed 1 base and J shed 8 bases, with 10 bases lying between them. The CDR3 DNA follows: TGTGCCAGCAGCCAAGGGGAAACGGGTACGCAGTATTTT. It codes for CASSQGETGTQYF.

CDR3 coding DNA: TGTGCCAGCGGGGATGAGACAGGGTTTCAAACCACTGAAGCTTTCTTT. It yields the protein CASGDETGFQTTEAFF. The rearrangement uses TRBV7-9 and TRBJ1-1; TRBD1 matches at 7 bases. With 8 bases clipped from V and 4 bases from J, the junction kept 16 bases outside the gene matches. Germline CDR1 and CDR2: SEHNR and FQNEAQ (reference sequence). This CDR3 is 16 amino acids long.

This chain links TRBV2 with TRBJ1-2, with D possibly TRBD1 on 5 matching bases. Germline V gives CDR1 SNHLY, CDR2 FYNNEI. CDR3 length: 15 amino acids. V lost 7 bases to trimming and J lost 3 bases, with 18 bases between them. CDR3 region: CASKEGAGYYYGYTF. CDR3 nucleotide sequence: TGTGCCAGCAAGGAAGGGGCCGGCTATTACTATGGCTACACCTTC.

This chain joins TRBV19 and TRBJ2-6, with D maybe TRBD1 (6 bases). Trimming took 5 bases from V and 0 from J, leaving 20 bases between them. The CDR3 runs 19 residues. Germline V gene data show CDR1 as LNHDA and CDR2 as SQIVND (reference sequence). CDR3 sequence (DNA): TGTGCCAGTAGTGGTTTCAAAGGACAGATGTCCTCTGGGGCCAACGTCCTGACTTTC. Its protein product is CASSGFKGQMSSGANVLTF.

The chain recombines TRBV6-6 with TRBJ1-6; TRBD1 matches at 10 bases. The length of the CDR3 is 15 residues. Losses at the gene ends were 2 bases for V and 9 bases for J; bases not matched to a gene: 4. Germline values: CDR1 MNHNY, CDR2 SVGAGI (reference sequence). CDR3 coding DNA: TGTGCCAGCAGTTACCAGGACAGGGGGTTTTCACCCCTCCACTTT. Its translation: CASSYQDRGFSPLHF.

CDR3 DNA sequence: TGTGCCAGCAGTACAGGGGGCGCAGCAGATACGCAGTATTTT. Translated: CASSTGGAADTQYF. The chain links TRBV27 to TRBJ2-3; 9 bases map to TRBD1. Germline V gene data show CDR1 as MNHEY and CDR2 as SMNVEV (reference sequence). The CDR3 contains 14 residues. Trimming removed 5 bases from V and 4 bases from J; junction bases left unmatched: 4.

The V call is TRBV2, the J call TRBJ1-5; 7 positions match TRBD1. The CDR3 has 14 residues. V dropped 6 bases and J dropped 2; count of bases not matched to a gene: 4. CDR1 is SNHLY, CDR2 FYNNEI, per germline. The chain's CDR3 is CASRLTGGNQPQHF. CDR3 coding DNA: TGTGCCAGCAGGCTTACAGGGGGCAATCAGCCCCAGCATTTT.

The chain joins TRBV11-3 to TRBJ2-1; maybe TRBD2 (5 bases). Germline V gene sequence: CDR1 SGHNT, CDR2 YENEEA. The V and J ends lost 1 base and 0 bases respectively, with 7 bases between them. The CDR3 runs 15 residues. The CDR3 nucleotides read TGTGCCAGCAGCTTAGGGGAGAGCTCCTACAATGAGCAGTTCTTC. It yields the protein CASSLGESSYNEQFF.

For the CDR3, the DNA is TGTGCCAGCAGCTACCAGGGACAGCCAAGTAACATTCAGTACTTC. Protein product: CASSYQGQPSNIQYF. V usage is TRBV2 and J usage is TRBJ2-4, with 7 bases aligning to TRBD1. V dropped 6 bases and J dropped 7; count of bases not matched to a gene: 12. CDR3 length: 15 residues. The germline V gene has CDR1 SNHLY and CDR2 FYNNEI.

The chain recombines TRBV7-8 with TRBJ1-1; D remains unclear. Germline V gene lookup returns CDR1 SGHVS and CDR2 FQNEAQ. Trimming stripped 2 bases from V and 5 bases from J, with 18 bases between. This CDR3 is built from 16 residues. The CDR3 loop reads CASSLRARGGWTEAFF. The DNA of the CDR3 is TGTGCCAGCAGCTTAAGGGCCCGGGGAGGCTGGACTGAAGCTTTCTTT.

The J gene is TRBJ2-5, the V gene TRBV27, with D perhaps matching TRBD2 (5 bases). The germline CDR1 and CDR2 sequences are MNHEY and SMNVEV (reference sequence). The V and J ends lost 2 bases and 5 bases respectively, with 12 bases between them. The CDR3 contains 14 residues. The CDR3 loop is CASSLAGPGETQYF. CDR3 nucleotide sequence: TGTGCCAGCAGTTTAGCTGGCCCGGGGGAGACCCAGTACTTC.

The V call is TRBV5-4, the J call TRBJ2-5, with 11 bases identical to TRBD2. Germline V CDR1 and CDR2: SGHNT, YYREEE (reference sequence). Trimming removed 0 bases from V and 5 bases from J; junction bases left unmatched: 6. This CDR3 has 16 amino acids. In nucleotides, the CDR3 is TGTGCCAGCAGCTTGGGTAGCGGGGGGGCATGGGAGACCCAGTACTTC. It codes for CASSLGSGGAWETQYF.

The chain recombines TRBV3-1 (or the pseudogene TRBV3-2) with TRBJ2-1; 8 nucleotides align to TRBD2. The CDR3 spans 17 residues. Losses at the gene ends were 3 bases for V and 4 bases for J; bases not matched to a gene: 11. Looked up from germline, CDR1 is LGHDT and CDR2 is YNNKEL (reference sequence). CDR3 region: CASSQGAGLASYNEQFF. The CDR3 DNA sequence: TGTGCCAGCAGCCAGGGTGCAGGACTAGCATCTTACAATGAGCAGTTCTTC.

The rearrangement joins TRBV5-1 to TRBJ1-1; no firm D call. Looked up from germline, CDR1 is SGHRS and CDR2 is YFSETQ. There are 16 residues in the CDR3. The ends were cut back, 0 bases at V and 1 base at J, with 13 bases in the middle. DNA for the CDR3: TGCGCCAGCAGCTTGGCCGGGCAAATGGCGAACACTGAAGCTTTCTTT. Protein: CASSLAGQMANTEAFF.

The chain uses TRBV5-8 and TRBJ1-2, with 9 positions matching TRBD1. J lost 4 bases, V lost 3 bases, and 4 bases had no gene match. The CDR3 loop spans 14 amino acids. Germline-derived CDR1 and CDR2 are SGHTS and YDEGEE. Here the CDR3 reads CASSWTGESYGYTF. The CDR3 DNA reads TGTGCCAGCAGCTGGACAGGGGAATCCTATGGCTACACCTTC.

This chain joins TRBV3-1 (or the pseudogene TRBV3-2) and TRBJ1-2, with a possible D match to TRBD1 (6 bases). The V and J ends lost 0 bases and 4 bases respectively, with 12 bases between them. The CDR3 runs 15 residues. The germline V gene encodes CDR1 LGHDT and CDR2 YNNKEL (reference sequence). The CDR3 DNA sequence: TGTGCCAGCAGCCAAGAATTCTCAGGGGTCTATGGCTACACCTTC. Its protein product is CASSQEFSGVYGYTF.

The chain employs TRBV6-5 and TRBJ1-1; D not certain. Trimming removed 4 bases from V and 3 bases from J, with 9 bases in between. The CDR3 contains 13 residues. From germline, CDR1 is MNHEY and CDR2 SVGAGI. The CDR3 loop reads CASSSPGDTEAFF. The CDR3 DNA reads as TGTGCCAGCAGTTCCCCCGGGGACACTGAAGCTTTCTTT.

The gene calls are TRBV27 and TRBJ1-2; 7 bases fit TRBD1. The V gene end was trimmed by 5 bases and the J gene end by 4 bases; junction bases not matched to a gene: 13. CDR3 length equals 16 residues. Germline lookup yields CDR1 MNHEY and CDR2 SMNVEV (reference sequence). The chain's CDR3 is CASSPSLGQLVYGYTF. The CDR3 nucleotides read TGTGCCAGCAGTCCTTCCTTGGGACAGCTTGTCTATGGCTACACCTTC.

The chain couples TRBV10-3 to TRBJ1-1; 7 bases are a match to TRBD1. Germline CDR1 and CDR2: ENHRY and SYGVKD. The trim removed 7 bases at V and 8 bases at J, leaving 16 bases unmatched. This CDR3 spans 15 amino acids. CDR3 in amino acids: CAINQGTAQSGEAFF. CDR3 bases: TGTGCCATCAACCAAGGGACAGCGCAATCCGGGGAAGCTTTCTTT.

The chain recombines TRBV28 with TRBJ2-7, with TRBD2 matching over 8 bases. Germline V CDR1 and CDR2: MDHEN, SYDVKM. The CDR3 has 15 amino acids. V lost 3 bases to trimming and J lost 3 bases; unmatched junction nucleotides: 7. The CDR3 region is CASSFPAGVSYEQYF. In DNA, the CDR3 is TGTGCCAGCAGTTTCCCAGCGGGGGTGAGCTACGAGCAGTACTTC.

This chain uses TRBV27 with TRBJ2-1; 7 bases fit TRBD2. This CDR3 spans 16 amino acids. The V and J ends lost 5 bases and 7 bases, in that order; junction bases with no gene match: 14. Germline assignment: CDR1 MNHEY and CDR2 SMNVEV (reference sequence). The CDR3 DNA sequence: TGTGCCAGCAGTCCTGTTCCAGCGGGGTATTCTAATGAGCAGTTCTTC. It specifies CASSPVPAGYSNEQFF.

CDR3 bases: TGTGCCACCCAGGGGACTGAAGCTTTCTTT. It specifies CATQGTEAFF. This chain uses TRBV6-5 with TRBJ1-1; D is possibly TRBD1 (6 bases). V was pared by 10 bases and J by 5 bases, with 8 bases between. Germline values: CDR1 MNHEY, CDR2 SVGAGI. This CDR3 is 10 amino acids long.

The V gene is TRBV3-1 (or the pseudogene TRBV3-2), the J gene TRBJ2-3; D not certain. The ends were cut back, 4 bases at V and 4 bases at J, with 12 bases in the middle. The CDR3 consists of 14 residues. Germline CDR1 and CDR2: LGHDT and YNNKEL (reference sequence). CDR3 in amino acids: CASSPPLYADTQYF. The CDR3 nucleotides are TGTGCCAGCAGCCCCCCTCTTTACGCAGATACGCAGTATTTT.

In nucleotides, the CDR3 is TGTGCCAGCTCCCCCGGGACCAGCGCGGGGGGACAGCCCCAGCATTTT. This translates into CASSPGTSAGGQPQHF. The V and J genes are TRBV4-2 and TRBJ1-5, with a tentative D call TRBD1 (5 bases). CDR3 length equals 16 residues. CDR1 is LGHNA and CDR2 is YNFKEQ in the germline V gene. V was pared by 8 bases and J by 7 bases, with 24 bases between.

The table lists this clone with a count of one. V is TRBV24-1 and J is TRBJ2-2, with D unresolved. V gave up 0 bases and J gave up 4 bases, with 2 bases separating them. The CDR3 has 13 residues. The germline CDR1 and CDR2 sequences are KGHDR and SFDVKD. The CDR3 bases are TGTGCCACCAGTGATTTGACCACCGGGGAGCTGTTTTTT. It yields the protein CATSDLTTGELFF.

This clone was found once. The chain couples TRBV7-2 to TRBJ2-4, with TRBD2 matching 9 bases. The germline V gene has CDR1 SGHTA and CDR2 FQGNSA. Trimming removed 5 bases from V and 0 bases from J; junction bases left unmatched: 11. There are 18 residues in the CDR3. This CDR3 is CASSQRRGGAPAKNIQYF. Here the CDR3 DNA reads TGTGCCAGCAGCCAAAGGCGCGGGGGGGCCCCAGCCAAAAACATTCAGTACTTC.